One and the same sample provided the 17 T cell receptor beta chains below, sequenced in a study of regulatory T cells in long-lasting Graves disease. Time point defined: newly diagnosed GD, antithyroid drugs for less than 3 months. Scientists built the TCR library using RNA that was extracted from PBMCs. Arm-PCR of CDR3 regions with iRepertoire HTBI primers generated TCR beta libraries. TCRdb processed the multiplex PCR reads anew with MiXCR; each CDR3 protein has one entry. The sample includes fewer than 450,000 distinct CDR3 sequences, 15% of them seen just once. These data were likewise used in another study, on T cells in Graves' hyperthyroidism and ophthalmopathy.

The sequenced sample was peripheral blood mononuclear cells (PBMCs), obtained at new diagnosis, from a patient treated with antithyroid drugs. These receptors were obtained from a woman in her thirties or forties with Graves disease.

This clonotype was picked up a small number of times. A single base is all that separates this from a far larger clone, so a read error is likely. V gene TRBV12-3 or TRBV12-4 combines with J gene TRBJ1-1, with a weak D call TRBD1 (5 bases). The CDR3 length is 13 residues. With 6 bases removed from V and 7 bases from J, the gap between germline ends came to 15 bases. DNA of the CDR3: TGTGCCAGCAGCGGCCCGGGGGAGAGTGAAGCTTTCTTT. The encoded protein is CASSGPGESEAFF.

This chain joins TRBV7-9 and TRBJ2-1, with D perhaps TRBD1 or TRBD2 (7 bases each). The germline V gene encodes CDR1 SEHNR and CDR2 FQNEAQ (reference sequence). V was cut by 8 bases and J by 5 bases, with 22 bases left in between. The CDR3 spans 16 residues. The CDR3 is CASGHTRGGLDNEQFF. CDR3 sequence (DNA): TGTGCCAGCGGCCACACCAGGGGGGGGCTGGACAATGAGCAGTTCTTC.

The table lists this clonotype with many counts. The chain uses TRBV7-6 and TRBJ2-3; perhaps TRBD2 as D (6 bases). This CDR3 spans 17 amino acids. V was shortened by 5 bases and J by 4 bases, with 22 bases between the two germline ends. Germline-derived CDR1 and CDR2 are SGHVS and FNYEAQ. This CDR3 reads CASSPPPGRDDADTQYF. The CDR3 DNA reads as TGTGCCAGCAGCCCCCCCCCGGGGCGGGACGACGCAGATACGCAGTATTTT. The full variable domain, with the rest looked up from reference TRBV7-6 and TRBJ2-3, is GAGVSQSPRYKVTKRGQDVALRCDPISGHVSLYWYRQALGQGPEFLTYFNYEAQQDKSGLPNDRFSAERPEGSISTLTIQRTEQRDSAMYRCASSPPPGRDDADTQYFGPGTRLTVL.

This clonotype has at least ten counts. The gene calls are TRBV5-1 and TRBJ2-2; tentatively, D is TRBD1 (5 bases). Looked up from germline, CDR1 is SGHRS and CDR2 is YFSETQ. This CDR3 has 14 amino acids. The V end lost 4 bases, the J end lost 7 bases, and 14 bases lay between the germline ends. CDR3 in amino acids: CASSIDSHVGELFF. In nucleotides, the CDR3 is TGCGCCAGCAGCATAGACAGTCACGTCGGGGAGCTGTTTTTT.

This clonotype was picked up many times. V and J are TRBV27 and TRBJ1-1; 7 bases fit TRBD1. From germline, CDR1 is MNHEY and CDR2 SMNVEV (reference sequence). The V segment lost 0 bases and the J segment 3 bases; nucleotides outside the gene matches: 4. The CDR3 loop spans 15 amino acids. This CDR3 reads CASSLSIGTDTEAFF. CDR3 sequence (DNA): TGTGCCAGCAGTTTATCGATAGGGACAGACACTGAAGCTTTCTTT.

On this clonotype itself: A read error likely explains this, since a far larger clone differs by one base. This chain connects TRBV7-8 to TRBJ2-5; perhaps TRBD1 as D (6 bases). The J call could be wrong; TRBJ2-1 is a better fit for the DNA end. This CDR3 comprises 15 residues. Germline V CDR1 and CDR2: SGHVS, FQNEAQ. The CDR3 is CASRIGQQRAETQFF. The CDR3 region has the DNA TGTGCCAGCAGAATAGGACAGCAACGGGCAGAGACCCAGTTCTTC.

The V call is TRBV5-1, the J call TRBJ2-1, with 11 bases aligning to TRBD2. The CDR3 sequence is 15 residues long. V gave up 5 bases and J gave up 8 bases; unmatched junction bases: 9. Germline CDR1 reads SGHRS; CDR2 reads YFSETQ. CDR3 DNA sequence: TGCGCCAGCAGTAGTGGGACTAGCGGATGGGATGAGCAGTTCTTC. It specifies CASSSGTSGWDEQFF.

The CDR3 loop is CASSVHIAGGSSTDTQYF. Here the CDR3 DNA reads TGTGCCAGCAGCGTCCATATAGCGGGAGGGTCTAGCACAGATACGCAGTATTTT. The chain carries TRBV9 and TRBJ2-3; the match to TRBD2 covers 11 bases. Trimming took 2 bases from V and 0 from J; bases not matched to a gene: 8. Germline values: CDR1 SGDLS, CDR2 YYNGEE. CDR3 length: 18 residues.

The V gene is TRBV11-3, the J gene TRBJ2-7; 8 positions agree with TRBD2. This CDR3 has 14 amino acids. The germline V gene encodes CDR1 SGHNT and CDR2 YENEEA. V lost 5 bases to trimming and J lost 3 bases; unmatched junction nucleotides: 6. As DNA, the CDR3 is TGTGCCAGCAGCGGCAGGACTAGCCGCTACGAGCAGTACTTC. Translation gives CASSGRTSRYEQYF.

This clonotype was detected many times. The chain's CDR3 is CAIREGEIMNTEAFF. CDR3 nucleotides: TGTGCCATCAGGGAGGGGGAAATTATGAACACTGAAGCTTTCTTT. The chain joins TRBV10-3 to TRBJ1-1; possible D gene TRBD1, 6 bases. The CDR3 has 15 residues. Germline lookup yields CDR1 ENHRY and CDR2 SYGVKD. The V end was cut by 6 bases, the J end by 0 bases, with 14 bases between.

This clonotype was seen only a few times. The chain uses TRBV6-2 or TRBV6-3 and TRBJ2-7, with TRBD2 as a possible D gene (5 bases). The CDR3 has 11 amino acids. Germline CDR1 MNHEY, CDR2 SVGEGT. V lost 8 bases, J lost 7 bases, and 12 bases lay in between. CDR3 nucleotide sequence: TGTGCCAGCCAGCGAGGCGGGGAGCAGTACTTC. Translated: CASQRGGEQYF.

This clonotype came up many times. The rearrangement uses TRBV2 and TRBJ2-7; 8 nucleotides line up with TRBD1. The CDR3 sequence is 12 residues long. Germline V lookup: CDR1 SNHLY, CDR2 FYNNEI. Trimming cost V 8 bases and J 3 bases; bases outside gene matches: 3. The CDR3 region has the DNA TGTGCCAGCTCAGGGGGCTACTACGAGCAGTACTTC. Amino acids: CASSGGYYEQYF.

This clonotype was seen ten or more times. The V and J genes are TRBV12-3 or TRBV12-4 and TRBJ1-6; TRBD1 aligns across 10 bases. The CDR3 sequence is 15 residues long. V gave up 3 bases and J gave up 10 bases; unmatched junction bases: 6. In DNA form, the CDR3 reads TGTGCCAGCAGTTTCCGGGGACAGGGGCGATCACCCCTCCACTTT. Translated, it gives CASSFRGQGRSPLHF.

This clonotype has a count of ten or more. The rearrangement links TRBV9 to TRBJ2-7; tentatively, D is TRBD1 (6 bases). Germline loops: CDR1 SGDLS, CDR2 YYNGEE. The length of the CDR3 is 14 residues. Trimming cost V 2 bases and J 5 bases, with 14 bases left between them. The DNA for the CDR3 is TGTGCCAGCAGCGTCACAGGGTTCTTCCACGAGCAGTACTTC. Its translation is CASSVTGFFHEQYF. The entire variable domain, with the rest obtained from reference TRBV9 and TRBJ2-7, is as follows: DSGVTQTPKHLITATGQRVTLRCSPRSGDLSVYWYQQSLDQGLQFLIQYYNGEERAKGNILERFSAQQFPDLHSELNLSSLELGDSALYFCASSVTGFFHEQYFGPGTRLTVT.

The CDR3 nucleotides read TGTGCCAGCAGTGACTGGAGGGGAGGAGGGCAGTTCTTC. Its protein is CASSDWRGGGQFF. The chain is built from TRBV6-1 and TRBJ2-1; D may be TRBD2 (6 bases). Trimming took 3 bases from V and 12 from J, leaving 15 bases between them. The length of the CDR3 is 13 residues. CDR1 and CDR2 from the germline V gene are MNHNS and SASEGT.

The sample holds many counts of this clonotype. The chain has TRBV20-1 and TRBJ2-3; 15 nucleotides line up with TRBD2. The germline V gene encodes CDR1 DFQATT and CDR2 SNEGSKA (reference sequence). This CDR3 comprises 19 residues. V was clipped by 3 bases and J by 2 bases; unmatched bases: 12. The CDR3 region has the DNA TGCAGTGCTAGTCCCCGGACTAGCGGGAGGGAAGTATTCACAGATACGCAGTATTTT. This codes for CSASPRTSGREVFTDTQYF.

V usage is TRBV6-1 and J usage is TRBJ2-2; no reliable D call. Germline CDR1 MNHNS, CDR2 SASEGT. Trimming pared 7 bases from V and 2 bases from J, leaving 17 bases between. The CDR3 is made up of 16 amino acids. The CDR3 DNA sequence: TGTGCCAGCATGTCTACTATTTCGATTAACACCGGGGAGCTGTTTTTT. Its protein is CASMSTISINTGELFF.